This T cell receptor (beta chain) derives from a study of shared clonotypes between healthy human individuals. About the research overall: The people who gave samples were a couple of women and a few men aged 18 to 49.

Trimming removed 5 bases at V and 3 bases at J, with 12 bases between. The CDR3 covers 14 residues. Germline V CDR1 and CDR2: SEHNR, FQNEAQ (reference sequence). The method was immunoSEQ multiplex PCR; TCRdb's version includes in-frame clones alone and lacks a portion of them. Among 2 million to 2.5 million clones listed, about 93% were seen once. CD45RO-negative, CCR7-selected cells formed the naive CD8 fraction, which excluded terminally differentiated effector memory CD45RA+ cells. Sequenced: naive CD8+ T cells from PBMCs. This chain links TRBV7-9 with TRBJ2-3; D possibly corresponds to TRBD2 (5 bases). The receptor was isolated from a man in his late teens or twenties in good health. Some clones in this sample may be carry-over from other donors' samples. CDR3 amino acids: CASSRWGETDTQYF. In DNA form, the CDR3 reads TGTGCCAGCAGCCGCTGGGGAGAAACAGATACGCAGTATTTT. Full variable domain (rest looked up from reference TRBV7-9 and TRBJ2-3): DTGVSQNPRHKITKRGQNVTFRCDPISEHNRLYWYRQTLGQGPEFLTYFQNEAQLEKSRLLSDRFSAERPKGSFSTLEIQRTEQGDSAMYLCASSRWGETDTQYFGPGTRLTVL.